These T cell receptor beta chains were read from a single sample in a study of T-cell memory formation after mild COVID-19. A single record per CDR3 protein comes from TCRdb applying MiXCR to the 5' RACE reads. The sample lists about 160,000 distinct CDR3 sequences, roughly 30% seen once, with 12% in the top ten. The sequencing sample was made of PBMCs or a T cell subset sorted from them (not recorded which). These receptors were obtained from an adult woman who had mild COVID-19 (a few samples of this study predate the infection). Cell type and time point are not known. CDR3s include the opening cysteine and the closing phenylalanine or tryptophan. The D gene is left open where the match is weak. Clone size is shown for a subset of rows, as once, few, many or a class of expanded clone.

>TRBV15|TRBJ2-2|NA|TRBD2
TGTGCCACCAGGGAGGGACTAGCGGCCGGGGAGCTGTTTTTT
CATREGLAAGELFF
>TRBV12-3/TRBV12-4|TRBJ2-7|NA|NA
TGTGCCAGCAGTTTCGATTCCAGGGGCTACCCCTACGAGCAGTACTTC
CASSFDSRGYPYEQYF
>TRBV9|TRBJ2-1|many|TRBD2
TGTGCCAGCAGCGTAGGGGGCGGGAGGATGAATGAGCAGTTCTTC
CASSVGGGRMNEQFF
>TRBV2|TRBJ2-7|few|TRBD2
TGTGCCAGCTGGAATATAGGGGAGGGCTCCTACGAGCAGTACTTC
CASWNIGEGSYEQYF
>TRBV6-5|TRBJ2-5|NA|NA
TGTGCCAGCAGTTACGTCGGGGGCCAAGAGACCCAGTACTTC
CASSYVGGQETQYF
>TRBV29-1|TRBJ2-2|few|TRBD1
TGCAGCGTAAGAAACAGGGGGCCAGAGGACACCGGGGAGCTGTTTTTT
CSVRNRGPEDTGELFF
>TRBV7-6|TRBJ2-5|once|NA
TGTGCCAGCAGCTTATTAGGGGTCCAAGAGACCCAGTACTTC
CASSLLGVQETQYF
>TRBV19|TRBJ2-3|NA|NA
TGTGCCAGTAGTAGGAAGGACAGTACAGATACGCAGTATTTT
CASSRKDSTDTQYF
>TRBV24-1|TRBJ2-1|NA|NA
TGTGCCACCAGTGACCGGAGCTCCTACAATGAGCAGTTCTTC
CATSDRSSYNEQFF
>TRBV5-1|TRBJ2-3|once|NA
TGCGCCAGCAGCCGACAGGCGAGCACAGATACGCAGTATTTT
CASSRQASTDTQYF
>TRBV12-3/TRBV12-4|TRBJ1-2|NA|NA
TGTGCCAGCAGTTTGAAAGGGGGATACGGCTACACCTTC
CASSLKGGYGYTF
>TRBV7-3|TRBJ2-5|few|TRBD2
TGTGCCAGCGGGGGGAGGGGAGAGACCCAGTACTTC
CASGGRGETQYF
>TRBV29-1|TRBJ1-1|NA|NA
TGCAGCGTCCATGGCGAGCACCGGACTGAAGCTTTCTTT
CSVHGEHRTEAFF
>TRBV12-3/TRBV12-4|TRBJ2-5|NA|TRBD2
TGTGCCAGCAGTTTGTTCGCGGGGGGAAAAGAGACCCAGTACTTC
CASSLFAGGKETQYF
>TRBV11-2|TRBJ2-1|NA|NA
TGTGCCAGCAGCTTAGGTCCTAGCAATGCTGAGCAGTTCTTC
CASSLGPSNAEQFF
>TRBV5-1|TRBJ2-7|many|NA
TGCGCCAGCAGCTTGGACAGACGCTACGAGCAGTACTTC
CASSLDRRYEQYF
>TRBV20-1|TRBJ2-7|NA|TRBD2
TGCAGTGCTAGCCTTAGCGGGAGGATGAACGAGCAGTACTTC
CSASLSGRMNEQYF
>TRBV12-3/TRBV12-4|TRBJ1-1|NA|NA
TGTGCCAGCAGTTCCCGGGGCATCACTGAAGCTTTCTTT
CASSSRGITEAFF
>TRBV19|TRBJ2-2|few|TRBD2
TGTGCCAGTAAGGCGGGAGGAGGGGCCGGGGAGCTGTTTTTT
CASKAGGGAGELFF
>TRBV2|TRBJ1-1|NA|NA
TGTGCCAGCAGTGAGGGCCGGATGAACACTGAAGCTTTCTTT
CASSEGRMNTEAFF
>TRBV12-2|TRBJ2-7|NA|NA
TGTGCAAGTCGCTTAAGGTCTGGCTACGAGCAGTACTTC
CASRLRSGYEQYF
>TRBV29-1|TRBJ1-1|NA|NA
TGCAGCGTTGGGGTCACTGAAGCTTTCTTT
CSVGVTEAFF
>TRBV7-6|TRBJ2-5|few|NA
TGTGCCAGCAGCCCCCGGGCCTCGGATGTGGAGACCCAGTACTTC
CASSPRASDVETQYF
>TRBV4-2|TRBJ2-1|few|NA
TGTGCCAGCAGCCAAGGAAAAAGCGATGAGCAGTTCTTC
CASSQGKSDEQFF
>TRBV15|TRBJ2-3|NA|NA
TGTGCCACCAGCAGAGATCCAGATACGCAGTATTTT
CATSRDPDTQYF
>TRBV3-1|TRBJ2-7|NA|NA
TGTGCCAGCAGCCAAACCCGACCGGGCGGGCAGTACTTC
CASSQTRPGGQYF
>TRBV2|TRBJ1-2|NA|NA
TGTGCCAGCAGGGGAGCCGACAACAACTATGGCTACACCTTC
CASRGADNNYGYTF
>TRBV29-1|TRBJ1-2|NA|NA
TGCAGCGCCGGGGACTCCCGGGAAGGTGGCTACACCTTC
CSAGDSREGGYTF
>TRBV5-6|TRBJ2-7|once|TRBD1
TGTGCCAGCAGCCCCAACTGGGGGACAGGTGGCGAGCAGTACTTC
CASSPNWGTGGEQYF
>TRBV14|TRBJ1-1|NA|NA
TGTGCCAGCAGCCTCATTATGAACACTGAAGCTTTCTTT
CASSLIMNTEAFF
>TRBV5-1|TRBJ1-1|few|NA
TGCGCCAGCAGCTTGTTGGGAAGACCGAACACTGAAGCTTTCTTT
CASSLLGRPNTEAFF
>TRBV9|TRBJ2-1|few|TRBD2
TGTGCCAGCAGCCATAGCGGGAGTAATGAGCAGTTCTTC
CASSHSGSNEQFF
>TRBV29-1|TRBJ1-2|NA|NA
TGCAGCGTTTTTGAATCAGGGAGTGTTGATGGCTACACCTTC
CSVFESGSVDGYTF